These 32 T cell receptor beta chains originate from one sample sequenced in a study of T cells in Graves' hyperthyroidism and ophthalmopathy (dated by TCRdb to about 2019). Library preparation was by multiplex PCR. Sequenced on an Illumina HiSeq 2000. The TCR beta CDR3 regions were amplified from RNA transcripts. For the first round of RT-PCR on the TCR CDR3, the HTBI primer set was used together with the Qiagen OneStep RT-PCR kit. TCRdb reworked the public reads: Q25 trimming with fastp, MiXCR clone assembly, productive beta chains retained. Records with the same CDR3 protein are collapsed into one entry carrying the most frequent genes and DNA. The sample includes a few hundred thousand distinct CDR3 sequences, with more than 15% observed a single time. Roughly 3.5% of the sample is taken by the ten largest. Input material: blood. The source is a woman aged 40 to 50 with Graves' ophthalmopathy.

The sample holds a few counts of this clonotype. V usage is TRBV13 and J usage is TRBJ1-1; no definite D call. Between the trimmed V and J ends, which lost 5 bases and 0 bases, there was a span of 7 bases. Germline assignment: CDR1 PRHDT and CDR2 FYEKMQ (reference sequence). This CDR3 is 13 amino acids long. The CDR3 DNA sequence: TGTGCCAGCAGCACGCCGTTGAACACTGAAGCTTTCTTT. Translating it yields CASSTPLNTEAFF.

This clonotype was counted ten times or more. J is TRBJ1-2 and V is TRBV20-1; TRBD1 might be the D (5 bases). CDR1 DFQATT and CDR2 SNEGSKA come from the germline V gene (reference sequence). The CDR3 is 14 residues long. V lost 4 bases and J lost 4, with 16 bases in between. The CDR3 DNA reads as TGCAGTGCTACCCCGGCCCAGGGTTCCTATGGCTACACCTTC. Protein sequence: CSATPAQGSYGYTF.

This clonotype was observed many times. The chain is built from TRBV11-2 and TRBJ2-3, with TRBD2 matching 7 bases. Per germline, CDR1 SGHAT and CDR2 FQNNGV. The ends lost 3 bases at V and 7 bases at J; junction bases unmatched: 7. The CDR3 runs to 14 residues. CDR3 in amino acids: CASSFGRGRYTQYF. DNA of the CDR3: TGTGCCAGCAGCTTCGGGCGGGGGAGGTATACGCAGTATTTT.

The V call is TRBV6-1, the J call TRBJ1-3; D not certain. Trimming shortened V by 3 bases and J by 0 bases, and 12 bases separated the two germline ends. The CDR3 is 16 amino acids. From germline, CDR1 is MNHNS and CDR2 SASEGT. CDR3: CASSEGGRSSGNTIYF. CDR3 coding DNA: TGTGCCAGCAGTGAGGGAGGCAGGTCCTCTGGAAACACCATATATTTT.

The chain uses TRBV10-3 and TRBJ2-1; the D is unclear. Trimming pared 6 bases from V and 4 bases from J, leaving 16 bases between. CDR1 and CDR2 (germline): ENHRY, SYGVKD. This CDR3 is built from 15 residues. CDR3 residues: CAISPGPPRYNEQFF. The CDR3 nucleotides are TGTGCCATCAGCCCGGGCCCTCCAAGATACAATGAGCAGTTCTTC.

This clonotype was counted at least ten times. The chain is built from TRBV5-1 and TRBJ1-1; D ambiguous. Germline CDR1 and CDR2: SGHRS and YFSETQ. The CDR3 totals 15 residues. The ends were cut back, 0 bases at V and 1 base at J, with 10 bases in the middle. In nucleotides, the CDR3 is TGCGCCAGCAGCTTGGCGTGGCGGCAGAACACTGAAGCTTTCTTT. This encodes CASSLAWRQNTEAFF.

Ten or more counts support this clonotype. V usage is TRBV5-1 and J usage is TRBJ1-2; possibly TRBD1 for D (5 bases). The V end was cut by 4 bases, the J end by 4 bases, with 17 bases between. Germline assignment: CDR1 SGHRS and CDR2 YFSETQ. The CDR3 runs 15 residues. The CDR3 DNA follows: TGCGCCAGCAGCCCGGGACGGTCAGACGGCTATGGCTACACCTTC. It yields the protein CASSPGRSDGYGYTF. The complete variable domain, with remaining parts taken from reference TRBV5-1 and TRBJ1-2, reads KAGVTQTPRYLIKTRGQQVTLSCSPISGHRSVSWYQQTPGQGLQFLFEYFSETQRNKGNFPGRFSGRQFSNSRSEMNVSTLELGDSALYLCASSPGRSDGYGYTFGSGTRLTVV.

This clonotype has a count of ten or more. The genes are TRBV6-1 and TRBJ1-5, with TRBD1 as a possible D gene (6 bases). The CDR3 extends over 17 amino acids. The V and J ends lost 5 bases and 0 bases respectively, with 17 bases between them. Germline V lookup: CDR1 MNHNS, CDR2 SASEGT. The CDR3 bases are TGTGCCAGCAGTACCGACAGGCTCCCCTATAGCAATCAGCCCCAGCATTTT. This codes for CASSTDRLPYSNQPQHF.

This clonotype was picked up many times. The chain links TRBV5-5 to TRBJ2-1, with 9 nucleotides matching TRBD2. Germline V gives CDR1 SGHKS, CDR2 YYEKEE (reference sequence). With 0 bases clipped from V and 9 bases from J, the junction kept 7 bases outside the gene matches. The CDR3 covers 15 residues. The CDR3 reads CASSLVLAGSSEQFF. In DNA form, the CDR3 reads TGTGCCAGCAGCTTGGTTCTAGCGGGGAGTAGTGAGCAGTTCTTC.

This clonotype has a handful of counts. The genes are TRBV2 and TRBJ2-5; 7 bases match TRBD2. V lost 4 bases to trimming and J lost 5 bases; unmatched junction nucleotides: 16. The CDR3 length is 17 residues. Germline V CDR1 and CDR2: SNHLY, FYNNEI. CDR3 amino acids: CASSGPGLAARRETQYF. The DNA of the CDR3 is TGTGCCAGCAGTGGCCCCGGGCTAGCGGCCCGGCGGGAGACCCAGTACTTC.

The chain has TRBV3-1 and TRBJ2-7; D not resolved. Between the trimmed V and J ends, which lost 1 base and 3 bases, there was a span of 13 bases. Per the germline V gene, CDR1 is LGHDT and CDR2 is YNNKEL (reference sequence). The CDR3 has 15 amino acids. Here the CDR3 DNA reads TGTGCCAGCAGCCAAGTCTTTCCTAATGTCTACGAGCAGTACTTC. This gives the protein CASSQVFPNVYEQYF.

This sequence joins TRBV11-2 and TRBJ2-5; D may match TRBD1 or TRBD2 (5 bases each). This CDR3 comprises 15 residues. V gave up 6 bases and J gave up 5 bases, with 19 bases separating them. Germline V lookup: CDR1 SGHAT, CDR2 FQNNGV. The CDR3 nucleotides are TGTGCCAGCAGGGGGGTTAGGGGCACGTTTGAGACCCAGTACTTC. As protein: CASRGVRGTFETQYF.

This clonotype was picked up many times. The chain is built from TRBV3-1 and TRBJ2-3; 8 bases match TRBD2. Looked up from germline, CDR1 is LGHDT and CDR2 is YNNKEL (reference sequence). The CDR3 contains 16 residues. V lost 6 bases and J lost 5; bases outside the gene matches: 13. CDR3 sequence (DNA): TGTGCCAGCAGTCCTATTACAGCGGGAGATATAGATACGCAGTATTTT. Its translation: CASSPITAGDIDTQYF.

This clonotype appeared a few times. CDR3 bases: TGTGCCAGCAGCTTAGGGCTTGGGACAGCAGTGAACACTGAAGCTTTCTTT. Protein product: CASSLGLGTAVNTEAFF. The chain links TRBV7-9 to TRBJ1-1; TRBD1 matches 7 bases. Germline V CDR1 and CDR2: SEHNR, FQNEAQ (reference sequence). The CDR3 length is 17 residues. V shed 1 base and J 0 bases; nucleotides not matched to a gene: 8.

Note on this clonotype: This could be a read error, since a much larger clone is one nucleotide away. The CDR3 nucleotides are TGTGCCAGCTCCCAAGGCCGCTTGGAGCAGTACTTC. It encodes CASSQGRLEQYF. This rearrangement joins TRBV18 to TRBJ2-7; D unresolved. The CDR3 totals 12 residues. Germline CDR1 and CDR2: KGHSH and LQKENI. The ends were cut back, 6 bases at V and 7 bases at J, with 13 bases in the middle.

The chain is built from TRBV19 and TRBJ2-7, with D tentatively TRBD2 (6 bases). Trimming pared 8 bases from V and 6 bases from J, leaving 20 bases between. This CDR3 is 14 amino acids long. In germline, CDR1 is LNHDA, CDR2 SQIVND (reference sequence). This CDR3 is CASSKGLPKVEQYF. DNA for the CDR3: TGTGCCAGTTCAAAGGGACTTCCTAAGGTCGAGCAGTACTTC. Combining the CDR3 with reference TRBV19 and TRBJ2-7 gives the whole variable domain DGGITQSPKYLFRKEGQNVTLSCEQNLNHDAMYWYRQDPGQGLRLIYYSQIVNDFQKGDIAEGYSVSREKKESFPLTVTSAQKNPTAFYLCASSKGLPKVEQYFGPGTRLTVT.

This clonotype has a count of ten or more. The rearrangement uses TRBV28 and TRBJ2-5; D is unresolved. V was pared by 6 bases and J by 1 base, with 9 bases between. Germline V gene data show CDR1 as MDHEN and CDR2 as SYDVKM. CDR3 size: 13 residues. CDR3 amino acids: CASSPRRQETQYF. The CDR3 DNA reads TGTGCCAGCAGCCCGCGCCGCCAAGAGACCCAGTACTTC.

Ten or more counts support this clonotype. The chain links TRBV5-1 to TRBJ2-5; D gene unclear. Germline V CDR1 and CDR2: SGHRS, YFSETQ. The CDR3 sequence is 13 residues long. The V end was cut by 4 bases, the J end by 4 bases, with 11 bases between. The CDR3 bases are TGCGCCAGCAGCCCCGGGCCTGGAGAGACCCAGTACTTC. Residues: CASSPGPGETQYF.

The chain recombines TRBV5-5 with TRBJ2-7; perhaps TRBD2 as D (6 bases). There are 15 residues in the CDR3. Trimming removed 4 bases from V and 3 bases from J, with 17 bases in between. Germline V CDR1 and CDR2: SGHKS, YYEKEE (reference sequence). This CDR3 reads CASSDVVGSGYEQYF. DNA for the CDR3: TGTGCCAGCAGCGACGTGGTAGGTAGCGGCTACGAGCAGTACTTC.

The table lists this clonotype with a count of one. A much larger clone lies one base from this, so it may be a read error. The J gene is TRBJ1-2, the V gene TRBV2; TRBD1 might be the D (6 bases). The CDR3 contains 15 residues. Trimming pared 6 bases from V and 3 bases from J, leaving 17 bases between. Germline assignment: CDR1 SNHLY and CDR2 FYNNEI. DNA of the CDR3: TGTGCCAGCAGCCAACGGGACGGGGGGCACTATGGCTACACCTTC. Protein sequence: CASSQRDGGHYGYTF.

There are many counts of this clonotype. This chain connects TRBV12-3 or TRBV12-4 to TRBJ1-1; D remains ambiguous. The CDR3 is 12 residues long. V lost 8 bases and J 11 bases, leaving 18 bases between the germline ends. The CDR3 DNA reads TGTGCCAGCTCCTCAGGAACCAGTGCGGCTTTCTTT. Amino acid sequence: CASSSGTSAAFF.

This clonotype was seen at least ten times. V and J are TRBV5-1 and TRBJ2-1, with 11 bases that match TRBD2. This CDR3 is built from 14 residues. Germline V lookup: CDR1 SGHRS, CDR2 YFSETQ. The V segment lost 5 bases and the J segment 7 bases; nucleotides outside the gene matches: 5. The CDR3 is CASSSGGAVNEQFF. The CDR3 DNA reads as TGCGCCAGCAGTAGCGGGGGGGCGGTTAATGAGCAGTTCTTC.

Details on this clonotype: One end of the junction does not line up with germline, which may come from a read error. V and J are TRBV5-1 and TRBJ2-1; the D gene is possibly TRBD1 (5 bases). This CDR3 region has 17 residues. Per the germline V gene, CDR1 is SGHRS and CDR2 is YFSETQ. CDR3 DNA sequence: TGCGCCAGCAGCTTGGCAGAGACAGAGAGCTCCTACAATGAGCAGTCCTTC. Protein: CASSLAETESSYNEQSF.

V gene TRBV20-1 combines with J gene TRBJ2-2; 8 bases are shared with TRBD2. The CDR3 has 14 residues. J gave up 5 bases and V 3 bases, and 5 bases lay outside the gene matches. Germline-derived CDR1 and CDR2 are DFQATT and SNEGSKA (reference sequence). This chain's CDR3 is CSARNSGRTGELFF. The DNA for the CDR3 is TGCAGTGCTAGGAACAGCGGGAGAACCGGGGAGCTGTTTTTT.

This clonotype appeared many times. This chain's CDR3 is CAWGRVDHEAFF. In DNA, the CDR3 is TGTGCCTGGGGGCGGGTTGACCATGAAGCTTTCTTT. V usage is TRBV30 and J usage is TRBJ1-1; D remains ambiguous. The CDR3 runs 12 residues. The V gene's germline CDR1 is GTSNPN and CDR2 SVGIG (reference sequence). V was cut by 5 bases and J by 7 bases, with 14 bases left in between.

This clonotype was detected ten times or more. In DNA, the CDR3 is TGTGCCAGCAGTTACCCGACAGGGTTAAGCACCGGGGAGCTGTTTTTT. Its translation: CASSYPTGLSTGELFF. The V and J genes are TRBV28 and TRBJ2-2; 7 nucleotides line up with TRBD1. The CDR3 length is 16 residues. The V gene end was trimmed by 4 bases and the J gene end by 4 bases; junction bases not matched to a gene: 9. Germline V gene lookup returns CDR1 MDHEN and CDR2 SYDVKM.

This clonotype occurred many times. The rearrangement joins TRBV7-2 to TRBJ2-3, with 7 bases fitting TRBD2. The J segment lost 4 bases and the V segment lost 4 bases, leaving 8 bases of the junction unmatched. The CDR3 loop spans 15 amino acids. CDR1 and CDR2 from the germline V gene are SGHTA and FQGNSA. The CDR3 coding sequence is TGTGCCAGCAGCTCCGGGACTATCCCAGCAGATACGCAGTATTTT. It encodes CASSSGTIPADTQYF.

The chain links TRBV6-1 to TRBJ2-1; 7 bases agree with TRBD2. Trimming at V came to 6 bases and at J to 4 bases, leaving 9 bases not matched to a gene. Per the germline V gene, CDR1 is MNHNS and CDR2 is SASEGT. The CDR3 is 15 residues long. The chain's CDR3 is CASSPGTTLYNEQFF. The CDR3 region has the DNA TGTGCCAGCAGCCCCGGGACTACCCTGTACAATGAGCAGTTCTTC.

A remark on this clonotype: A much larger clone lies a single base off, so this may be a read error. V is TRBV12-5 and J is TRBJ2-1; D may match TRBD1 or TRBD2 (5 bases each). Between the trimmed V and J ends, which lost 11 bases and 4 bases, there was a span of 21 bases. Germline V lookup: CDR1 LGHNT, CDR2 FRNRAP. The CDR3 is 15 amino acids. CDR3 sequence: CARPSPEGPYNEQFF. The CDR3 DNA reads TGTGCTCGCCCCTCTCCCGAGGGACCTTACAATGAGCAGTTCTTC.

The chain joins TRBV6-1 to TRBJ1-2; possible D gene TRBD1, 5 bases. The length of the CDR3 is 16 residues. V was trimmed by 3 bases and J by 2 bases, leaving 16 bases between them. Germline assignment: CDR1 MNHNS and CDR2 SASEGT. The CDR3 reads CASSDSGTPMNYGYTF. CDR3 DNA sequence: TGTGCCAGCAGTGACTCCGGGACGCCAATGAACTATGGCTACACCTTC.

The table lists this clonotype with a few counts. The chain links TRBV4-1 to TRBJ1-6; maybe TRBD1 (6 bases). Germline assignment: CDR1 MGHRA and CDR2 YSYEKL. V was pared by 0 bases and J by 12 bases, with 15 bases between. The CDR3 covers 15 residues. This CDR3 reads CASSQDPGATEPLHF. For the CDR3, the DNA is TGCGCCAGCAGCCAAGACCCAGGGGCTACGGAACCCCTCCACTTT.

This chain connects TRBV19 to TRBJ2-2, with 7 bases matching TRBD2. Germline assignment: CDR1 LNHDA and CDR2 SQIVND (reference sequence). The CDR3 length is 16 residues. V lost 3 bases, J lost 6 bases, and 10 bases stayed unmatched. This chain's CDR3 is CASSIALGGKAGELFF. The CDR3 nucleotides read TGTGCCAGTAGTATTGCCCTCGGGGGGAAGGCCGGGGAGCTGTTTTTT.